The rows below give T cell receptor beta chains drawn from one sample of a study of blood T cell repertoires in COVID-19. Some clones are missing from TCRdb's copy, which holds only in-frame ones; the method was immunoSEQ multiplex PCR. The sample includes over 90,000 clones, 70% to 90% of them seen just once. The sequenced material came from peripheral blood. These receptors were obtained from a woman aged 60-75 years with acute or convalescent COVID-19. CDR3s include the opening cysteine and the closing phenylalanine or tryptophan. The D gene is left open where the match is weak. The size of a clone is reported for some rows only, either as once, few or many, or as a class for expanded clones.

14 . TRBJ2-1 TRBV7-3 . CASSAGLSYNEQFF TGTGCCAGCAGCGCGGGACTTTCCTACAATGAGCAGTTCTTC
14 . TRBJ2-2 TRBV25-1 once CASSNTGWAGELFF TGTGCCAGCAGTAATACAGGGTGGGCCGGGGAGCTGTTTTTT
13 . TRBJ1-6 TRBV11-3 . CASLSLNNSPLHF TGTGCCAGCTTGTCCCTTAATAATTCACCCCTCCACTTT
16 TRBD2 TRBJ2-3 TRBV7-6 . CASSLVSGRAADTQYF TGTGCCAGCAGCTTAGTTAGTGGGAGGGCCGCAGATACGCAGTATTTT
13 . TRBJ1-2 TRBV6-6 few CASSAGVRYGYTF TGTGCCAGCAGTGCAGGGGTACGTTATGGCTACACCTTC
15 . TRBJ1-1 TRBV19 . CASSSAGGADTEAFF TGTGCCAGTAGTAGCGCCGGGGGTGCCGACACTGAAGCTTTCTTT
12 . TRBJ2-3 TRBV29-1 . CSVDRGTDTQYF TGCAGCGTTGACAGGGGCACAGATACGCAGTATTTT
12 . TRBJ1-1 TRBV29-1 . CSVKPVNTEAFF TGCAGCGTTAAACCGGTGAACACTGAAGCTTTCTTT
13 . TRBJ1-4 TRBV2 . CASSEDIRGGGFF TGTGCCAGCAGTGAAGATATAAGGGGCGGTGGGTTTTTT
13 . TRBJ1-2 TRBV6-5 . CASIGSQAHGYTF TGTGCCAGCATCGGCAGCCAGGCCCATGGCTACACCTTC
16 . TRBJ2-3 TRBV2 . CASSESSSRSSDTQYF TGTGCCAGCAGTGAAAGCTCGAGTAGAAGTTCAGATACGCAGTATTTT
13 TRBD1 TRBJ1-2 TRBV10-3 . CASGQDLNYGYTF TGTGCCAGTGGACAGGACCTCAACTATGGCTACACCTTC
14 TRBD2 TRBJ2-7 TRBV6-5 . CASRASGSSYEQYF TGTGCCAGCAGGGCTAGCGGGAGCTCCTACGAGCAGTACTTC
14 TRBD1 TRBJ2-1 TRBV7-3 . CASSAGTGSNEQFF TGTGCCAGCAGCGCCGGGACAGGGTCGAATGAGCAGTTCTTC
17 . TRBJ1-6 TRBV19 . CASSEITGSSYNSPLHF TGTGCCAGTAGCGAAATAACAGGGAGCTCCTATAATTCACCCCTCCACTTT
15 . TRBJ1-1 TRBV4-1 . CASSQDQTGPTEAFF TGCGCCAGCAGCCAAGATCAGACAGGACCGACTGAAGCTTTCTTT
14 TRBD1 TRBJ1-5 TRBV19 . CASNRDRANQPQHF TGTGCCAGCAACCGGGACAGGGCTAATCAGCCCCAGCATTTT
14 . TRBJ2-1 TRBV5-1 . CASSLGTGGNEQFF TGCGCCAGCAGCTTGGGGACTGGGGGGAATGAGCAGTTCTTC
15 TRBD1 TRBJ2-1 TRBV6-5 . CASLRDRVTLNEQFF TGTGCCAGTTTGAGAGACAGGGTGACCCTCAATGAGCAGTTCTTC
13 . TRBJ1-2 TRBV19 . CASSTQGSYGYTF TGTGCCAGTAGTACTCAGGGGTCCTATGGCTACACCTTC
15 TRBD1 TRBJ2-2 TRBV29-1 . CSVVRDRVGTGELFF TGCAGCGTTGTCAGGGACAGGGTGGGGACCGGGGAGCTGTTTTTT
16 TRBD1 TRBJ1-1 TRBV13 . CASSLQGTEKLTEAFF TGTGCCAGCAGCTTACAAGGGACAGAAAAACTCACTGAAGCTTTCTTT
19 TRBD2 TRBJ2-1 TRBV10-2 . CASSEKGLAGGKPHNEQFF TGCGCCAGCAGTGAGAAGGGACTAGCGGGAGGGAAGCCCCACAATGAGCAGTTCTTC
17 TRBD1 TRBJ2-6 TRBV13 . CASSWRTGGPGANVLTF TGTGCCAGCAGCTGGCGGACAGGGGGCCCCGGGGCCAACGTCCTGACTTTC
13 . TRBJ1-1 TRBV5-1 . CASYGQTNTEAFF TGCGCCAGTTACGGACAAACGAACACTGAAGCTTTCTTT
13 . TRBJ1-4 TRBV12-3/TRBV12-4 . CASSLWAAEKLFF TGTGCCAGCAGTTTATGGGCAGCCGAAAAACTGTTTTTT
15 . TRBJ2-5 TRBV10-3 . CAISALGGSLETQYF TGTGCCATCAGTGCCCTAGGCGGGTCCCTAGAGACCCAGTACTTC
13 . TRBJ1-2 TRBV6-5 . CASRKKSNYGYTF TGTGCCAGCAGAAAAAAGAGTAACTATGGCTACACCTTC
18 TRBD2 TRBJ2-5 TRBV9 . CASSVGTSGRGLEETQYF TGTGCCAGCAGCGTTGGGACTAGCGGGAGAGGGTTAGAAGAGACCCAGTACTTC
16 TRBD1 TRBJ2-3 TRBV28 once CASSLGGTGVKNTQYF TGTGCCAGCAGTTTAGGTGGGACAGGGGTTAAAAATACGCAGTATTTT
13 TRBD1 TRBJ1-1 TRBV5-6 . CASSSTGITEAFF TGTGCCAGCAGCTCGACAGGGATCACTGAAGCTTTCTTT
14 . TRBJ1-6 TRBV19 . CASTVYGRNSPLHF TGTGCCAGTACCGTCTACGGCAGGAATTCACCCCTCCACTTT
14 . TRBJ1-2 TRBV6-1 . CASSELRDLTGYTF TGTGCCAGCAGTGAATTGCGGGATCTTACCGGCTACACCTTC
14 TRBD1 TRBJ1-5 TRBV12-5 . CASGSGTVNQPQHF TGTGCTAGTGGCTCCGGGACAGTCAATCAGCCCCAGCATTTT
14 . TRBJ1-1 TRBV5-1 few CASSLDGRGTEAFF TGCGCCAGCAGCTTGGATGGGAGGGGGACTGAAGCTTTCTTT
14 TRBD2 TRBJ2-5 TRBV2 . CASSDGLAGETQYF TGTGCCAGCAGCGACGGACTAGCGGGAGAGACCCAGTACTTC
12 TRBD2 TRBJ2-1 TRBV3-1/TRBV3-2 . CASSPFRGDPFF TGTGCCAGCAGCCCTTTCCGGGGGGATCCGTTCTTC
17 . TRBJ1-2 TRBV3-1/TRBV3-2 . CASSQDRFSPRVYGYTF TGTGCCAGCAGCCAAGATCGGTTCTCCCCGCGGGTCTATGGCTACACCTTC
11 . TRBJ1-1 TRBV15 . CATSRSTEAFF TGTGCCACCAGCAGGTCAACTGAAGCTTTCTTT
17 TRBD2 TRBJ2-2 TRBV5-1 . CASSSGLAGTNTGELFF TGCGCCAGCAGCTCGGGACTAGCGGGCACCAACACCGGGGAGCTGTTTTTT
14 . TRBJ1-1 TRBV28 . CASRPDRRDTEAFF TGTGCCAGCAGACCCGACCGCAGGGACACTGAAGCTTTCTTT
13 . TRBJ1-1 TRBV30 . CAWSVRENTEAFF TGTGCCTGGAGTGTGAGGGAAAACACTGAAGCTTTCTTT
15 TRBD1 TRBJ1-4 TRBV7-2 . CASSLGSGGGEKLFF TGTGCCAGCAGCTTAGGGTCAGGGGGCGGTGAAAAACTGTTTTTT
14 TRBD1 TRBJ1-2 TRBV7-2 . CASSPRQGWNGYTF TGTGCCAGCAGCCCTAGACAGGGCTGGAATGGCTACACCTTC
15 TRBD1 TRBJ1-5 TRBV27 . CASSHNGQGGQPQHF TGTGCCAGCAGTCACAATGGACAGGGTGGCCAGCCCCAGCATTTT
16 . TRBJ2-7 TRBV7-2 . CASSLASPITSYEQYF TGTGCCAGCAGCTTAGCCTCCCCTATTACCTCCTACGAGCAGTACTTC
16 . TRBJ1-6 TRBV18 once CASSPAIDSYNSPLHF TGTGCCAGCTCACCAGCGATAGACTCCTATAATTCACCCCTCCACTTT
14 TRBD1 TRBJ2-2 TRBV2 . CASRRTGAAGELFF TGTGCCAGCAGAAGGACAGGGGCGGCCGGGGAGCTGTTTTTT
18 . TRBJ2-1 TRBV11-2 . CASSLGVGGIRSYNEQFF TGTGCCAGCAGCTTAGGGGTTGGCGGGATAAGGTCCTACAATGAGCAGTTCTTC
12 . TRBJ2-1 TRBV29-1 . CSAHGRNNEQFF TGCAGCGCCCACGGTCGTAACAATGAGCAGTTCTTC
12 . TRBJ1-2 TRBV6-5 few CASSLGGEGYTF TGTGCCAGCAGTTTGGGGGGTGAAGGCTACACCTTC
13 TRBD1 TRBJ1-2 TRBV11-2 . CASSLQGAGGYTF TGTGCCAGCAGTTTACAGGGGGCAGGGGGCTACACCTTC
15 TRBD1 TRBJ2-5 TRBV5-1 . CASSLDTGGKETQYF TGCGCCAGCAGCTTGGACACAGGGGGGAAAGAGACCCAGTACTTC
19 TRBD2 TRBJ2-3 TRBV11-3 . CASSLAFPSGLTSTDTQYF TGTGCCAGCAGCTTGGCCTTTCCTAGCGGCCTTACTAGCACAGATACGCAGTATTTT